One and the same sample provided the 17 T cell receptor beta chains below, sequenced in a study of T cell clonotyping in hematopoietic cell transplantation. Clones were read by immunoSEQ multiplex PCR, and TCRdb kept only the in-frame ones, dropping some. The sample holds 27,000 or so clones, around 95% seen once. The material sequenced was peripheral blood mononuclear cells. The source is a man aged 45-65 years in good health. Some clones in this sample may be carry-over from other donors' samples.

This chain links TRBV19 with TRBJ1-5; D not certain. This CDR3 has 15 residues. The ends were cut back, 3 bases at V and 4 bases at J, with 13 bases in the middle. Germline CDR1 reads LNHDA; CDR2 reads SQIVND (reference sequence). The CDR3 nucleotides are TGTGCCAGTAGTATTGTTGGCGGCGCGAATCAGCCCCAGCATTTT. Protein product: CASSIVGGANQPQHF.

V is TRBV4-2 and J is TRBJ1-2, with no clear D. V dropped 0 bases and J dropped 0 bases, with 17 bases sitting between them. The CDR3 has 18 amino acids. Per germline, CDR1 LGHNA and CDR2 YNFKEQ. The CDR3 DNA reads as TGTGCCAGCAGCCAAGAGAAGGCGGGGAGAGGACCTAACTATGGCTACACCTTC. It yields the protein CASSQEKAGRGPNYGYTF.

The CDR3 loop is CASSFQGHGYTF. CDR3 nucleotides: TGTGCCAGCAGTTTCCAGGGACATGGCTACACCTTC. This chain uses TRBV6-5 with TRBJ1-2; D is perhaps TRBD1 (5 bases). The ends were cut back, 4 bases at V and 6 bases at J, with 9 bases in the middle. Germline V gene data show CDR1 as MNHEY and CDR2 as SVGAGI. This CDR3 is built from 12 residues.

The J gene is TRBJ1-2, the V gene TRBV29-1; 7 positions match TRBD1. This CDR3 region has 14 residues. Trimming at V came to 7 bases and at J to 4 bases, leaving 12 bases not matched to a gene. Germline V gives CDR1 SQVTM, CDR2 ANQGSEA. The CDR3 sequence is CSGQEGAHGYGYTF. CDR3 nucleotide sequence: TGCAGCGGCCAGGAGGGGGCGCACGGCTATGGCTACACCTTC.

The rearrangement links TRBV2 to TRBJ2-7, with a weak D call TRBD1 (5 bases). Trimming stripped 5 bases from V and 0 bases from J, with 8 bases between. The CDR3 loop spans 13 amino acids. The V gene's germline CDR1 is SNHLY and CDR2 FYNNEI. The CDR3 sequence is CASSPQGSYEQYF. The DNA of the CDR3 is TGTGCCAGCAGTCCCCAGGGCTCCTACGAGCAGTACTTC.

This chain connects TRBV7-9 to TRBJ2-2; 9 bases are shared with TRBD2. V trimming: 7 bases; J trimming: 1 base; junction bases outside the gene matches: 1. Germline V lookup: CDR1 SEHNR, CDR2 FQNEAQ (reference sequence). The length of the CDR3 is 14 residues. CDR3 residues: CASTLAGNTGELFF. The CDR3 coding sequence is TGTGCCAGCACACTAGCGGGGAACACCGGGGAGCTGTTTTTT.

The chain uses TRBV6-4 and TRBJ1-6, with D maybe TRBD1 (5 bases). CDR1 and CDR2 from the germline V gene are MRHNA and SNTAGT. V dropped 3 bases and J dropped 7 bases, with 16 bases sitting between them. The CDR3 length is 16 residues. CDR3 sequence: CASSESTDTRNSPLHF. In nucleotides, the CDR3 is TGTGCCAGCAGTGAATCGACGGACACCAGAAATTCACCCCTCCACTTT.

The chain is built from TRBV20-1 and TRBJ1-2; D is undetermined. The CDR3 has 11 amino acids. Germline values: CDR1 DFQATT, CDR2 SNEGSKA (reference sequence). The CDR3 spells CSADGTYGYTF. For the CDR3, the DNA is TGCAGCGCAGACGGAACCTATGGCTACACCTTC.

V is TRBV29-1 and J is TRBJ1-4, with 8 bases fitting TRBD1. CDR3 length: 13 residues. The V and J ends lost 7 bases and 7 bases, in that order; junction bases with no gene match: 8. Germline values: CDR1 SQVTM, CDR2 ANQGSEA. The CDR3 DNA reads TGCAGCGGTAGGGACAGGACGCGTGAAAAACTGTTTTTT. This sequence encodes CSGRDRTREKLFF.

This clone occurred once. V is TRBV5-8 and J is TRBJ1-5; D unresolved. CDR1 is SGHTS and CDR2 is YDEGEE in the germline V gene. V was shortened by 5 bases and J by 3 bases, with 12 bases between the two germline ends. This CDR3 is 14 amino acids long. Written as DNA, the CDR3 is TGTGCCAGCAGAGACATCTCATACAATCAGCCCCAGCATTTT. Translation gives CASRDISYNQPQHF.

The rearrangement links TRBV7-9 to TRBJ1-1; D gene ambiguous. CDR3 size: 13 residues. Germline V gene data show CDR1 as SEHNR and CDR2 as FQNEAQ (reference sequence). Trimming removed 4 bases from V and 2 bases from J, with 8 bases in between. DNA for the CDR3: TGTGCCAGCAGCTACGATGGTAACACTGAAGCTTTCTTT. Translating it yields CASSYDGNTEAFF.

The table lists this clone with a count of one. This chain links TRBV9 with TRBJ1-3; no clear D gene. The V end lost 0 bases, the J end lost 4 bases, and 8 bases lay between the germline ends. Germline CDR1 is SGDLS and CDR2 is YYNGEE. The CDR3 covers 14 residues. In nucleotides, the CDR3 is TGTGCCAGCAGCGTAGGAGATTGGGGAAACACCATATATTTT. Protein: CASSVGDWGNTIYF.

This clone was seen only once. The CDR3 nucleotides are TGTGCCGGGGACAGGGGTCTTACGAATACGCAGTATTTT. It encodes CAGDRGLTNTQYF. The J gene is TRBJ2-3, the V gene TRBV30; TRBD1 aligns across 10 bases. V gave up 8 bases and J gave up 7 bases; unmatched junction bases: 9. The CDR3 runs 13 residues. The germline V gene encodes CDR1 GTSNPN and CDR2 SVGIG (reference sequence).

The genes are TRBV11-3 and TRBJ2-1, with unresolved D. Germline values: CDR1 SGHNT, CDR2 YENEEA. This CDR3 contains 13 residues. Trimming pared 4 bases from V and 7 bases from J, leaving 11 bases between. The CDR3 is CASSSGRQNEQFF. The CDR3, as DNA: TGTGCCAGCAGCTCCGGCCGCCAAAATGAGCAGTTCTTC.

A single count supports this clone. This sequence joins TRBV29-1 and TRBJ1-1; D not resolved. The germline V gene encodes CDR1 SQVTM and CDR2 ANQGSEA. This CDR3 is 13 amino acids long. Trimming stripped 5 bases from V and 5 bases from J, with 15 bases between. Here the CDR3 reads CSVHVAVGTEAFF. The CDR3 coding sequence is TGCAGCGTTCACGTTGCGGTAGGGACTGAAGCTTTCTTT.

This clone was counted between two and nine times. V and J are TRBV9 and TRBJ2-1; D is unresolved. V was clipped by 2 bases and J by 3 bases, with 9 bases between them. From germline, CDR1 is SGDLS and CDR2 YYNGEE. This CDR3 has 14 amino acids. DNA for the CDR3: TGTGCCAGCAGCGTCCAAGATCTCTACAATGAGCAGTTCTTC. Its protein product is CASSVQDLYNEQFF.

This sequence joins TRBV19 and TRBJ2-3; unclear D gene. V gave up 1 base and J gave up 7 bases, with 6 bases separating them. The CDR3 is 12 residues long. Germline loops: CDR1 LNHDA, CDR2 SQIVND (reference sequence). CDR3 nucleotide sequence: TGTGCCAGTAGTATAGGCGAAAATACGCAGTATTTT. It is translated as CASSIGENTQYF.